One sample yielded the 8 T cell receptor beta chains listed below, sequenced in a study of cytomegalovirus exposure and HLA in healthy donors. 60 Vbeta and 13 Jbeta primers were used in PCR. This table comes from immunoSEQ multiplex PCR, and its TCRdb copy is limited to in-frame clones, with some not included. The table records more than 200,000 clones, more than 75% of them present only once. Sample: PBMCs. The receptors were gathered from a human donor in good health.

The chain combines TRBV18 with TRBJ1-1; tentatively, D is TRBD1 (6 bases). The CDR3 has 15 amino acids. The V end lost 0 bases, the J end lost 6 bases, and 14 bases lay between the germline ends. The germline CDR1 and CDR2 sequences are KGHSH and LQKENI. CDR3 bases: TGTGCCAGCTCACCACCGGGACACATAGGACCTGAAGCTTTCTTT. This translates into CASSPPGHIGPEAFF.

DNA for the CDR3: TGCGCCAGCAGCTTGGTTAGCGGATCCTACAATGAGCAGTTCTTC. As protein: CASSLVSGSYNEQFF. This rearrangement joins TRBV5-1 to TRBJ2-1, with a possible D match to TRBD2 (6 bases). Germline loops: CDR1 SGHRS, CDR2 YFSETQ. The CDR3 sequence is 15 residues long. Trimming removed 0 bases from V and 1 base from J, with 8 bases in between.

V usage is TRBV5-6 and J usage is TRBJ1-5; D is ambiguous. V was trimmed by 6 bases and J by 3 bases, leaving 16 bases between them. CDR1 SGHDT and CDR2 YYEEEE come from the germline V gene. This CDR3 has 15 amino acids. In nucleotides, the CDR3 is TGTGCCAGCAAAAAGGGAACTAGGGACAATCAGCCCCAGCATTTT. This encodes CASKKGTRDNQPQHF. Drawing the rest from reference TRBV5-6 and TRBJ1-5, the complete variable domain is DAGVTQSPTHLIKTRGQQVTLRCSPKSGHDTVSWYQQALGQGPQFIFQYYEEEERQRGNFPDRFSGHQFPNYSSELNVNALLLGDSALYLCASKKGTRDNQPQHFGDGTRLSIL.

The chain couples TRBV7-9 to TRBJ2-1; D might be TRBD2 (6 bases). The germline CDR1 and CDR2 sequences are SEHNR and FQNEAQ (reference sequence). The CDR3 is 18 residues long. Trimming stripped 4 bases from V and 1 base from J, with 20 bases between. CDR3 sequence reads: CASSSDLPTSGSYNEQFF. The CDR3 DNA is TGTGCCAGCAGCTCTGACCTACCGACTAGTGGTTCCTACAATGAGCAGTTCTTC.

The rearrangement uses TRBV18 and TRBJ2-1; 10 nucleotides match TRBD2. Germline CDR1 and CDR2: KGHSH and LQKENI. The CDR3 runs to 18 residues. With 7 bases clipped from V and 0 bases from J, the junction kept 12 bases outside the gene matches. The CDR3 spells CASFTGGASGSSYNEQFF. The DNA of the CDR3 is TGTGCCAGCTTCACAGGGGGGGCTAGCGGGAGCTCCTACAATGAGCAGTTCTTC.

The chain joins TRBV11-2 to TRBJ1-1, with D hard to call. The CDR3 has 13 residues. Germline CDR1 is SGHAT and CDR2 is FQNNGV. V gave up 3 bases and J gave up 0 bases, with 5 bases separating them. The CDR3 loop is CASSFFVNTEAFF. CDR3 DNA: TGTGCCAGCAGCTTTTTCGTGAACACTGAAGCTTTCTTT.

The V and J genes are TRBV19 and TRBJ1-1; 8 bases map to TRBD1. Germline lookup yields CDR1 LNHDA and CDR2 SQIVND (reference sequence). The CDR3 has 14 amino acids. Losses at the gene ends were 5 bases for V and 4 bases for J; bases not matched to a gene: 6. CDR3 amino acids: CASSQGAWFTEAFF. For the CDR3, the DNA is TGTGCCAGTAGTCAGGGGGCTTGGTTCACTGAAGCTTTCTTT.

The rearrangement joins TRBV11-2 to TRBJ1-4; possible D gene TRBD1, 5 bases. Trimming pared 2 bases from V and 8 bases from J, leaving 15 bases between. From germline, CDR1 is SGHAT and CDR2 FQNNGV. The CDR3 extends over 15 amino acids. CDR3 amino acids: CASSLSAGSVEKLFF. The CDR3 DNA follows: TGTGCCAGCAGCTTATCGGCAGGGTCTGTCGAAAAACTGTTTTTT. Filled out from reference TRBV11-2 and TRBJ1-4, the complete variable domain reads EAGVAQSPRYKIIEKRQSVAFWCNPISGHATLYWYQQILGQGPKLLIQFQNNGVVDDSQLPKDRFSAERLKGVDSTLKIQPAKLEDSAVYLCASSLSAGSVEKLFFGSGTQLSVL.